Below, one TCR beta chain is given with its context. The antigen remains unidentified. Trimming took off 0 bases at V and 4 bases at J, with 10 bases between the two ends. This CDR3 spans 14 amino acids. CDR1 and CDR2 (germline): SGHDT, YYEEEE. The data stem from a study of T cell repertoires in cytomegalovirus infection. Notes on the study in general: Cumulative public TCR beta family frequency identified carriers of CMV plus the relevant HLA.

TCRdb re-analysed the reads in MiXCR, keeping a single row per CDR3 protein. Of 90,000 to 120,000 distinct CDR3 sequences listed, 35% to 50% were seen once; the top ten hold just under 75%. This sequence originates from a human donor in good health (CMV status not recorded). Some clones in this sample may be carry-over from other donors' samples. The sequencing used CD8+ T cells from cultured PBMCs, collected from culture after CMV antigen stimulation. The chain carries TRBV5-6 and TRBJ1-1, with D uncertain. CDR3 DNA sequence: TGTGCCAGCAGCTTGGCCGGTCGGGGCACTGAAGCTTTCTTT. Translation: CASSLAGRGTEAFF.